This TCR beta chain emerged from a study of blood T cells in healthy people across ages. Across the whole study: Per every two T cells, about one barcoded beta molecule was captured by template switching.

This CDR3 has 19 amino acids. After removal of 2 bases from V and 0 bases from J, the junction contained 11 bases not matched to a gene. Germline V gene data show CDR1 as MDHEN and CDR2 as SYDVKM. Study results and caveats: Significant beta diversity loss was already apparent by age roughly 40, declining roughly linearly.

A second about 7 to 12 cycle PCR used barcoded and J-beta primers. The authors tagged each cDNA molecule using a template-switch adaptor with 12 random nucleotides. TCRdb reprocessed the 5' RACE reads via MiXCR and lists one record per CDR3 protein. The profile shows more than 1,000,000 distinct CDR3 sequences, under 30% of them singletons. This clonotype was seen many times. Antigen: not known. This same sample was also taken into another study, of T cells of mothers and their children. This second report adds: Versus unrelated pairs, overlap was slightly higher in related mother-child pairs, without reaching significance.

This chain joins TRBV28 and TRBJ1-3, with 9 bases that match TRBD1. This receptor was taken from a girl aged 2 to 10 in good health. Sequenced: blood. The CDR3 nucleotides read TGTGCCAGCAGTTTACTCGGGACAGGGACTACAGTCTCTGGAAACACCATATATTTT. This translates into CASSLLGTGTTVSGNTIYF.